These 15 T cell receptor beta chains originate from one sample sequenced in a study of blood T cell repertoires in COVID-19. Here immunoSEQ multiplex PCR was the method, and the copy in TCRdb shows in-frame clones only, minus some. The table has about 140,000 clones, 80% to 85% seen once. Sample: peripheral blood. The receptors were sampled from a human donor in a cohort sampled during active COVID-19.

This clone was detected only once. This rearrangement joins TRBV2 to TRBJ2-5; 14 nucleotides agree with TRBD2. The CDR3 consists of 15 residues. The germline V gene encodes CDR1 SNHLY and CDR2 FYNNEI. With 6 bases clipped from V and 5 bases from J, the junction kept 5 bases outside the gene matches. CDR3 amino acids: CASSGTSGGEETQYF. The CDR3 DNA sequence: TGTGCCAGCAGCGGGACTAGCGGGGGAGAGGAGACCCAGTACTTC.

This rearrangement joins TRBV19 to TRBJ2-7; 9 bases are shared with TRBD1. The CDR3 loop spans 15 amino acids. Germline assignment: CDR1 LNHDA and CDR2 SQIVND (reference sequence). V lost 2 bases, J lost 5 bases, and 7 bases stayed unmatched. The CDR3 sequence: CASSIRRDRVNEQYF. For the CDR3, the DNA is TGTGCCAGTAGTATACGTCGGGACAGGGTCAACGAGCAGTACTTC.

This clone was seen once. The CDR3, as DNA: TGTGCCAGCAGTGAACAGGGTGGGGGAGCAGGGGGGACCCAGTACTTC. It codes for CASSEQGGGAGGTQYF. This rearrangement joins TRBV6-1 to TRBJ2-5; 7 nucleotides match TRBD1. The CDR3 covers 16 residues. With 2 bases clipped from V and 7 bases from J, the junction kept 13 bases outside the gene matches. The V gene's germline CDR1 is MNHNS and CDR2 SASEGT.

The V call is TRBV2, the J call TRBJ2-2; TRBD2 matches 11 bases. V dropped 2 bases and J dropped 6; count of bases not matched to a gene: 2. Germline assignment: CDR1 SNHLY and CDR2 FYNNEI. The CDR3 sequence is 15 residues long. For the CDR3, the DNA is TGTGCCAGCAGTGAATTAGCGGGGGGGTCCGGGGAGCTGTTTTTT. Protein product: CASSELAGGSGELFF.

The chain recombines TRBV7-6 with TRBJ2-5; the match to TRBD1 covers 8 bases. The CDR3 is made up of 15 amino acids. Germline values: CDR1 SGHVS, CDR2 FNYEAQ. The V segment lost 1 base and the J segment 5 bases; nucleotides outside the gene matches: 6. As DNA, the CDR3 is TGTGCCAGCAGCTTAGGGACAGGGAGTACGGAGACCCAGTACTTC. As protein: CASSLGTGSTETQYF.

The chain recombines TRBV7-9 with TRBJ2-2; 8 bases are a match to TRBD2. The V segment lost 1 base and the J segment 5 bases; nucleotides outside the gene matches: 6. CDR1 SEHNR and CDR2 FQNEAQ come from the germline V gene (reference sequence). The CDR3 runs 16 residues. The CDR3 sequence: CASSLVRPGGTGELFF. The CDR3 DNA sequence: TGTGCCAGCAGCTTAGTCAGACCGGGGGGGACCGGGGAGCTGTTTTTT.

The chain has TRBV29-1 and TRBJ2-5, with D possibly matching TRBD2 (6 bases). Germline CDR1 SQVTM, CDR2 ANQGSEA. Trimming stripped 4 bases from V and 2 bases from J, with 11 bases between. CDR3 size: 13 residues. Here the CDR3 reads CSVASGLQETQYF. The CDR3 nucleotides are TGCAGCGTTGCCAGCGGACTACAAGAGACCCAGTACTTC. Full variable domain (remainder filled in from reference TRBV29-1 and TRBJ2-5): SAVISQKPSRDICQRGTSLTIQCQVDSQVTMMFWYRQQPGQSLTLIATANQGSEATYESGFVIDKFPISRPNLTFSTLTVSNMSPEDSSIYLCSVASGLQETQYFGPGTRLLVL.

This rearrangement joins TRBV6-1 to TRBJ2-2; TRBD2 agrees at 7 bases. CDR1 MNHNS and CDR2 SASEGT come from the germline V gene. After removal of 2 bases from V and 4 bases from J, the junction contained 1 base not matched to a gene. This CDR3 has 14 residues. The CDR3 DNA reads as TGTGCCAGCAGTGAATGGGGGGGCACCGGGGAGCTGTTTTTT. Translating gives CASSEWGGTGELFF.

The rearrangement links TRBV6-1 to TRBJ2-1; TRBD2 aligns across 8 bases. V lost 2 bases to trimming and J lost 6 bases; unmatched junction nucleotides: 6. CDR1 is MNHNS, CDR2 SASEGT, per germline. CDR3 length: 15 residues. The CDR3: CASSESSGVLNEQFF. DNA of the CDR3: TGTGCCAGCAGTGAAAGTAGCGGGGTACTCAATGAGCAGTTCTTC.

The chain joins TRBV7-9 to TRBJ1-2, with a weak D call TRBD1 (6 bases). Per the germline V gene, CDR1 is SEHNR and CDR2 is FQNEAQ (reference sequence). The CDR3 consists of 11 residues. V gave up 5 bases and J gave up 8 bases, with 9 bases separating them. The CDR3 DNA is TGTGCCAGCAGCGGGGGCTACGGCTACACCTTC. Translated, it gives CASSGGYGYTF.

CDR3 residues: CASSTGGGEKLFF. CDR3 DNA: TGTGCCAGCAGTACAGGGGGGGGAGAAAAACTGTTTTTT. V and J are TRBV2 and TRBJ1-4; TRBD1 agrees at 8 bases. Looked up from germline, CDR1 is SNHLY and CDR2 is FYNNEI. V gave up 5 bases and J gave up 8 bases; unmatched junction bases: 4. The CDR3 is 13 residues long.

The V call is TRBV6-5, the J call TRBJ2-1, with TRBD2 identical over 11 bases. The CDR3 sequence is 14 residues long. J lost 7 bases, V lost 2 bases, and 1 base had no gene match. Germline assignment: CDR1 MNHEY and CDR2 SVGAGI. CDR3 region: CASSYASGGNEQFF. As DNA, the CDR3 is TGTGCCAGCAGTTACGCTAGCGGGGGGAATGAGCAGTTCTTC.

The rearrangement links TRBV5-1 to TRBJ2-7; D gene uncertain. Germline-derived CDR1 and CDR2 are SGHRS and YFSETQ. V shed 0 bases and J shed 3 bases, with 13 bases lying between them. The CDR3 spans 15 residues. This CDR3 is CASSLAVGGSYEQYF. The CDR3 nucleotides read TGCGCCAGCAGCTTGGCAGTTGGCGGCAGCTACGAGCAGTACTTC.

V is TRBV7-9 and J is TRBJ1-5, with no clear D. The CDR3 is made up of 13 amino acids. Deletions cut 5 bases from V and 9 bases from J, with 14 bases between. Germline CDR1 reads SEHNR; CDR2 reads FQNEAQ (reference sequence). This chain's CDR3 is CASSRESLMPQHF. Here the CDR3 DNA reads TGTGCCAGCAGCCGGGAGAGCCTCATGCCCCAGCATTTT.

The J gene is TRBJ1-6, the V gene TRBV28, with 7 bases identical to TRBD1. Trimming took 11 bases from V and 0 from J; bases not matched to a gene: 10. The CDR3 is 16 residues long. Per the germline V gene, CDR1 is MDHEN and CDR2 is SYDVKM. The CDR3 DNA reads TGTGCCGGCCAAAAACAGGGGTCCTCCTATAATTCACCCCTCCACTTT. Encoded protein: CAGQKQGSSYNSPLHF. The full variable domain, rest sourced from reference TRBV28 and TRBJ1-6, is DVKVTQSSRYLVKRTGEKVFLECVQDMDHENMFWYRQDPGLGLRLIYFSYDVKMKEKGDIPEGYSVSREKKERFSLILESASTNQTSMYLCAGQKQGSSYNSPLHFGNGTRLTVT.